This TCR beta chain was sequenced during a study of blood T cells in healthy people across ages. Of note for this clonotype: Its antigen is unknown.

Study-level results: A roughly linear age-dependent decrease characterized TCR beta diversity per million T cells.

This CDR3 region has 16 residues. The V gene lost 0 bases and the J gene lost 4 bases, with 16 bases spanning the gap. Looked up from germline, CDR1 is DFQATT and CDR2 is SNEGSKA (reference sequence). Sample-barcoded 5' priming and a J-beta primer mix drove a second PCR of about 6 to 12 cycles. Per sample, CDR3-containing paired-end reads numbered at least 2.5 million. TCRdb called the 5' RACE reads again in MiXCR, with one record for every CDR3 protein. This repertoire shows some 800,000 distinct CDR3 sequences, 44% found once; its top ten account for roughly a fifth. Input material: blood. The rearrangement joins TRBV20-1 to TRBJ2-1, with no clear D. This TCR came from a man in his 60s in good health. The CDR3 region is CSARDPQARAYNEQFF. The DNA for the CDR3 is TGCAGTGCTAGAGATCCCCAGGCGCGAGCTTACAATGAGCAGTTCTTC.